Here is one T cell receptor (beta chain) with its context. This clone was seen just once. Its antigen is not yet known. Per-base quality was not reported, and no clone a single base away is much larger than it. The record originates from a study of cytomegalovirus exposure and HLA in healthy donors (dated by TCRdb to the late 2010s). A note on the overall study: According to a later analysis, the 100 to 150 validation repertoires were produced on the same platform as the 666 repertoires of the first cohort. The study aimed to test whether signatures of past pathogen exposure could be identified by cataloging public T cell receptors. In addition to the first cohort of roughly 700 subjects, a separate validation cohort of 120 different subjects was used. The study combined high-throughput TCR immunosequencing, statistical association of individual TCRs with disease status, and machine learning to predict cytomegalovirus infection status.

The study at large found these results: A later analysis had no HLA typing for the validation cohort, so co-occurrence there was scored across all 130 or so repertoires. It was suggested by the authors that the approach could potentially be generalized to other disease states and immunological phenotypes. The study gave a list of 150 to 200 TCR beta chains associated with cytomegalovirus. Cytomegalovirus status was reported to be diagnosed by the classifier with high specificity and sensitivity in both the original and validation cohorts. In a later analysis, TCRs clustered in the first cohort were found to also tend to co-occur in the 120 validation repertoires, with 94% of cluster scores above 0. While some public TCRs were present in many individuals, most TCR sequences turned up only very rarely across donors. A few of the identified cytomegalovirus-associated TCR beta chains were confirmed in vitro to be specific for cytomegalovirus antigens.

Based on the germline V gene, the CDR1 and CDR2 sequences are SGHTA and FQGNSA. The CDR3 numbers 16 residues from cysteine through phenylalanine. Only the CDR3 DNA is retained, 48 bases long and in frame from the first base. V trim: 3 bases; J trim: 3 bases; unmatched bases: 9. Library method: the immunoSEQ multiplex PCR assay. Processing in the source paper ran as follows. To diagnose cytomegalovirus status from the catalog of TCR beta chain sequences, a statistical classification framework was built. TCRdb mirrors the immuneACCESS table, restricted to in-frame sequences. Some clones are absent from its copies; in checked studies, under half trace to an unresolved V gene, and the reason for the others is unknown. That table gives V, J and clone size, and the DNA gave D and trimming. The sample data list more than 50,000 clones, and roughly 90% of these were observed just once. 2% to 2.5% of the sample comes from the top ten.

The donors belonged to the validation cohort of over a hundred subjects, which was separate from the approximately 680-subject first cohort. The receptor chain draws on TRBV7-2 and TRBJ2-3; TRBD2 matches 7 bases in the middle. Sequenced material: PBMCs. The sequence derives from a woman aged 30 to 39 in good health and CMV-seronegative. The nucleotides are TGTGCCAGCAGCTTGTCTCTGAACGGGGGGACAGATACGCAGTATTTT. Its translation is CASSLSLNGGTDTQYF.